This TCR beta chain was observed in a study of memory B cells and T cells in multiple sclerosis. This CDR3 region has 14 residues. Germline V CDR1 and CDR2: LNHDA, SQIVND (reference sequence). Trimming left V 4 bases short and J 5 bases short, with 14 bases between. Clones were read by immunoSEQ multiplex PCR, and TCRdb kept only the in-frame ones, dropping some. The sample lists about 32,000 clones, about 83% seen once, with 2% to 3% in the top ten. In regard to this clone: Antigen specificity is unknown.

Stimulus-free culture yielded autoproliferating CFSE-dim and non-proliferating CFSE-high T cells, each sequenced separately. Some 50 million CFSE-labeled PBMCs were cultured about seven days unstimulated, then replicate wells were pooled. The TCR comes from a human donor with multiple sclerosis. This chain connects TRBV19 to TRBJ1-1, with a weak D call TRBD1 (5 bases). The sequenced material came from PBMCs from blood kept in culture. In DNA, the CDR3 is TGTGCCAGTAGTACAAGGGACCTTCGGACTGAAGCTTTCTTT. Translation: CASSTRDLRTEAFF. The full variable domain, its missing parts supplied by reference TRBV19 and TRBJ1-1, is DGGITQSPKYLFRKEGQNVTLSCEQNLNHDAMYWYRQDPGQGLRLIYYSQIVNDFQKGDIAEGYSVSREKKESFPLTVTSAQKNPTAFYLCASSTRDLRTEAFFGQGTRLTVV.